This T cell receptor (beta chain) was identified in a study of molecular identifiers for immune sequencing clone quantification. Points on this clonotype: Its matching antigen is unknown.

General observations from the study: Investigators reportedly could detect spiked Jurkat TCR RNA from one cell among some 940,000 naive cells.

MiXCR, applied by TCRdb to the PCR reads, yields one record per CDR3 protein. The data show roughly 320,000 distinct CDR3 sequences, 20% to 25% seen once. This CDR3 region has 14 residues. The V gene lost 5 bases and the J gene lost 2 bases, with 10 bases spanning the gap. Germline CDR1 reads DFQATT; CDR2 reads SNEGSKA (reference sequence). This clonotype originated in a human donor in good health. Some libraries in this study had Jurkat cell RNA spiked in. Sequences were obtained from naive CD8+ T cells from blood, with Jurkat cell RNA spiked in. Subset described: FACS-sorted CD8+CD4-CCR7+CD45RA+ naive T cells. The chain combines TRBV20-1 with TRBJ2-6; D possibly corresponds to TRBD2 (5 bases). In DNA, the CDR3 is TGCAGTGCTCGACTACCGGCTGGGGCCAACGTCCTGACTTTC. Translation: CSARLPAGANVLTF.